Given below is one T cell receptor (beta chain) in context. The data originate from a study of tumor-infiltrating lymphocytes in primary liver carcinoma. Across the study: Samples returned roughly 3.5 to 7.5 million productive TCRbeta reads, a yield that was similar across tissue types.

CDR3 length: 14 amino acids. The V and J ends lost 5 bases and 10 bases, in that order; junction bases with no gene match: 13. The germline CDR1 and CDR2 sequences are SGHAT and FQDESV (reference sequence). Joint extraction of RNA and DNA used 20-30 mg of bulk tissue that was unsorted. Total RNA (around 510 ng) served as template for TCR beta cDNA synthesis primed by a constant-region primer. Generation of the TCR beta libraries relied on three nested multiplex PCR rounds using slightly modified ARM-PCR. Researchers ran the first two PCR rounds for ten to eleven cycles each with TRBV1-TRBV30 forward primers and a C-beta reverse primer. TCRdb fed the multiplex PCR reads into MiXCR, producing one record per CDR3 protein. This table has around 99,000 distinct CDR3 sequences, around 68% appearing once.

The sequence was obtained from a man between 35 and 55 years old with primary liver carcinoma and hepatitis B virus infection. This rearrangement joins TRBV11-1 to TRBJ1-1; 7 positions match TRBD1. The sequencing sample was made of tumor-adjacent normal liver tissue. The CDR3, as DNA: TGTGCCAGCAGCCCGGGACAGAGGAACACTATAGCTTTCTTT. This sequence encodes CASSPGQRNTIAFF. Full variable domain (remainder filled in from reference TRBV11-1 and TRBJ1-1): EAEVAQSPRYKITEKSQAVAFWCDPISGHATLYWYRQILGQGPELLVQFQDESVVDDSQLPKDRFSAERLKGVDSTLKIQPAELGDSAMYLCASSPGQRNTIAFFGQGTRLTVV.